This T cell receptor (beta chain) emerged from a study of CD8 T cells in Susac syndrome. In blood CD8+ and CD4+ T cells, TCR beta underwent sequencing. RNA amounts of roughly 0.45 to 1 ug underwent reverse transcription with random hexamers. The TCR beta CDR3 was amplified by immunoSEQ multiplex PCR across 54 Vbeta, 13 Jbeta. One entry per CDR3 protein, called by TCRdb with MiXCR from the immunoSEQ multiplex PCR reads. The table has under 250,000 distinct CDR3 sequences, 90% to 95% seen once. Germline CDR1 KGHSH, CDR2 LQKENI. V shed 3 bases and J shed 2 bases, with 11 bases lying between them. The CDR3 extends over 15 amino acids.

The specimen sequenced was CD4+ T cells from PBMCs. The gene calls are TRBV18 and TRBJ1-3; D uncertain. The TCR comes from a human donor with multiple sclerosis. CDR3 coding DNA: TGTGCCAGCTCACCCCGGGCAGGTACTGGAAACACCATATATTTT. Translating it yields CASSPRAGTGNTIYF.